This TCR beta chain derives from a study of T cells in Graves' hyperthyroidism and ophthalmopathy. The CDR3 is 14 residues long. Trimming cost V 5 bases and J 0 bases, with 10 bases left between them. CDR1 is SGHAT, CDR2 FQNNGV, per germline. This clonotype was seen many times. Its antigen is still unknown. Study outcomes and limitations: Ophthalmopathy prediction by the model preceded onset by a median approximately six months.

Each ophthalmopathy patient scored at least 3 on the Clinical Activity Score and at least 4 on NOSPECS grade, with duration under 3 months. For the diagnoses, clinical symptoms, serum thyroxine and TRAb, thyroid ultrasound and orbital computed tomography were used. About 10 ml of fresh peripheral blood supplied the PBMCs. Researchers amplified the TCR beta CDR3 regions from RNA transcripts. First-round RT-PCR with HTBI primers amplified the TCR CDR3 region. TCRdb called the multiplex PCR reads again in MiXCR, with one record for every CDR3 protein. The sample lists about 350,000 distinct CDR3 sequences; 12% to 15% were seen once.

The chain joins TRBV11-2 to TRBJ1-1; possibly TRBD1 for D (5 bases). This sequence originates from a woman aged 55-69 years with Graves' ophthalmopathy. Material for sequencing was blood. The CDR3 sequence is CASSPGLMNTEAFF. CDR3 coding DNA: TGTGCCAGCAGCCCGGGACTTATGAACACTGAAGCTTTCTTT.